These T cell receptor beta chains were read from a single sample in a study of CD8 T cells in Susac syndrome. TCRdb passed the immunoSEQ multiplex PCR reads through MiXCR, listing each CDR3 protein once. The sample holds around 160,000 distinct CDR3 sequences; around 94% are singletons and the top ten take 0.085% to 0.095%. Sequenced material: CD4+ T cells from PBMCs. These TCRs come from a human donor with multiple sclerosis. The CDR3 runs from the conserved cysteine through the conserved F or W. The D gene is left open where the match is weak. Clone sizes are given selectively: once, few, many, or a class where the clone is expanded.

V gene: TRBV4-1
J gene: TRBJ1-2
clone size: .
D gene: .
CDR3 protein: CASSQEWGQGHYGYTF
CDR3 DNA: TGCGCCAGCAGCCAAGAATGGGGGCAGGGACACTATGGCTACACCTTC

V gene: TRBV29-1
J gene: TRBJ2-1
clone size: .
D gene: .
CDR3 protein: CSVGPGGILGENQFF
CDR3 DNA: TGCAGCGTTGGGCCTGGCGGAATCCTTGGGGAAAACCAGTTCTTC

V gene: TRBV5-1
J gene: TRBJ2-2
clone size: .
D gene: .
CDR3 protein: CASSPGTTNTGELFF
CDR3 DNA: TGCGCCAGCAGCCCTGGGACAACGAACACCGGGGAGCTGTTTTTT

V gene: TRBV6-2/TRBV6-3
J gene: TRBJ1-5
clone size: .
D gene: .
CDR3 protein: CASSEPQGINNQPQHF
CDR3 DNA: TGTGCCAGCAGCGAACCGCAGGGGATAAACAATCAGCCCCAGCATTTT

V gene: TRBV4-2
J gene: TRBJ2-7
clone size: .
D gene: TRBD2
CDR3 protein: CASSQDPAGVSYEQYF
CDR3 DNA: TGTGCCAGCAGCCAAGATCCAGCGGGAGTGTCCTACGAGCAGTACTTC

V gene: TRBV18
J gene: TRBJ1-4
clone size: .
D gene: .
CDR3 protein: CASSRAANEKLFF
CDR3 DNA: TGTGCCAGCTCACGTGCGGCTAATGAAAAACTGTTTTTT

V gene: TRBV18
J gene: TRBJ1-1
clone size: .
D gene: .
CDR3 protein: CASSLTGSFITVTEAFF
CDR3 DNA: TGTGCCAGCTCGCTGACAGGATCTTTTATTACGGTAACTGAAGCTTTCTTT

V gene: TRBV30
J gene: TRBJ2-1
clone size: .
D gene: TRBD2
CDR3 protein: CACASGILINEQFF
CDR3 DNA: TGTGCCTGCGCGAGCGGGATTTTGATTAATGAGCAGTTCTTC

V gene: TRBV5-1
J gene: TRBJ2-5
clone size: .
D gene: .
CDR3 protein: CASSSHGQETQYF
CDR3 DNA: TGCGCCAGCAGCTCACACGGACAAGAGACCCAGTACTTC

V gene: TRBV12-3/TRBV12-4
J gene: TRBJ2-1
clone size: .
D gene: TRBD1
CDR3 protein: CASSPGTVPGQFF
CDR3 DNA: TGTGCCAGCAGCCCCGGGACAGTCCCCGGGCAGTTCTTC

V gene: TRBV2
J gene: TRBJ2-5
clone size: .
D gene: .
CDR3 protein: CASSEDGRQETQYF
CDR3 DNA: TGTGCCAGCAGTGAGGACGGACGTCAAGAGACCCAGTACTTC

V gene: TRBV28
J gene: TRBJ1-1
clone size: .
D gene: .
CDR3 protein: CASKQGVNTEAFF
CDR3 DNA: TGTGCCAGCAAGCAGGGAGTGAACACTGAAGCTTTCTTT

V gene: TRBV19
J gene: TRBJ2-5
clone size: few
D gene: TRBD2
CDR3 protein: CASRGGETQYF
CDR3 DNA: TGTGCCAGTAGGGGGGGGGAGACCCAATACTTC

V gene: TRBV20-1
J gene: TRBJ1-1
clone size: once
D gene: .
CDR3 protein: CSAQSSRGYTEAFF
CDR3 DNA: TGCAGTGCGCAAAGTAGCAGGGGCTACACTGAAGCTTTCTTT

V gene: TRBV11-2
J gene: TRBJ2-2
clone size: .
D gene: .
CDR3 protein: CASSLVRGTGELFF
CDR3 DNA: TGTGCCAGCAGCTTAGTCCGGGGAACGGGGGAGCTGTTTTTT

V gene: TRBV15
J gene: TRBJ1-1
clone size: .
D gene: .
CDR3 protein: CATSRDKDGGKAFF
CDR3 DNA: TGTGCCACCAGCAGAGATAAGGACGGCGGGAAAGCTTTCTTT

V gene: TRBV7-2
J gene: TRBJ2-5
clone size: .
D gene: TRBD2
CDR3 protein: CASSLGLAGVWQETQYF
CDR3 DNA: TGTGCCAGCAGCTTAGGACTAGCGGGAGTGTGGCAAGAGACCCAGTACTTC

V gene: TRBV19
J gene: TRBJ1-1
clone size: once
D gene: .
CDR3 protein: CASSMKAVGTEAFF
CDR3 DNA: TGTGCCAGTAGTATGAAGGCGGTGGGCACTGAAGCTTTCTTT

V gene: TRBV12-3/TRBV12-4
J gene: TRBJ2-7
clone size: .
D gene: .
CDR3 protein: CASRPQTTSYEQYF
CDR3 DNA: TGTGCCAGCAGGCCTCAGACTACCTCCTACGAGCAGTACTTC

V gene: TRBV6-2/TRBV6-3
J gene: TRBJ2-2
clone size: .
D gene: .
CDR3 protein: CAGSGNAGELFF
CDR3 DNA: TGTGCCGGTTCAGGGAACGCCGGGGAGCTGTTTTTT

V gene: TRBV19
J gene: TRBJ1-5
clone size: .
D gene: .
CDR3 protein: CASTITGGGPQHF
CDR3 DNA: TGTGCCAGTACCATAACGGGTGGAGGGCCCCAGCATTTT

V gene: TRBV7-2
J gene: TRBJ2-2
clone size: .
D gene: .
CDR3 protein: CASSIRYGDGELFF
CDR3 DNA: TGTGCCAGCAGCATACGGTATGGGGACGGGGAGCTGTTTTTT

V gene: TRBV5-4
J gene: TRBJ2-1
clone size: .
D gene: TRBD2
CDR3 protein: CASSLGGGLANSYNEQFF
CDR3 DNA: TGTGCCAGCAGCTTGGGGGGGGGTCTAGCGAACTCCTACAATGAGCAGTTCTTC

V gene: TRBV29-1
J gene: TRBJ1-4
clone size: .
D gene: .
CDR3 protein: CSVSRDTTNEKLFF
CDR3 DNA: TGCAGCGTTTCCCGGGACACAACTAATGAAAAACTGTTTTTT

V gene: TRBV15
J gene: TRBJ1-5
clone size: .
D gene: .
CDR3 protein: CATRPLEGGRQPQHF
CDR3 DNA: TGTGCCACCAGGCCTCTGGAGGGCGGGAGGCAGCCCCAGCATTTT

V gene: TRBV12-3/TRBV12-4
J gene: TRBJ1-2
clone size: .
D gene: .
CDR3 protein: CASSPPGPPPHYTF
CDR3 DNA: TGTGCCAGCAGCCCACCGGGACCGCCGCCCCACTACACCTTC

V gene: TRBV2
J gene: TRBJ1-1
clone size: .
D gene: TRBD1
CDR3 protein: CASGQTGFYTEAFF
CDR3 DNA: TGTGCCAGCGGCCAGACAGGGTTTTACACTGAAGCTTTCTTT

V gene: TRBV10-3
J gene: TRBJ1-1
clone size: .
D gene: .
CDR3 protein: CAIQGSTEAFF
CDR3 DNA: TGTGCCATCCAAGGGAGTACTGAAGCTTTCTTT

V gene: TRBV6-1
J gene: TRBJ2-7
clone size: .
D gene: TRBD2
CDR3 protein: CASSEVLAGVKSGEQYF
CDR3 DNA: TGTGCCAGCAGTGAAGTCTTAGCGGGAGTTAAATCGGGCGAGCAGTACTTC

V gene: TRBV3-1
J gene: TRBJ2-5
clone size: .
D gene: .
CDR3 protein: CASSPDQYYETQYF
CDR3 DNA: TGTGCCAGCAGTCCGGACCAATACTATGAGACCCAGTACTTC

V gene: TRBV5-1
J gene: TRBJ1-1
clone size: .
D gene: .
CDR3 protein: CASSLGPMVTEAFF
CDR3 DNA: TGCGCCAGCAGCTTGGGACCAATGGTGACTGAAGCTTTCTTT

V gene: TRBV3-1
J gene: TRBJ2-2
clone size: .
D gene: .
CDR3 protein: CASSPYGATGELFF
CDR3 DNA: TGTGCCAGCAGCCCTTATGGGGCCACCGGGGAGCTGTTTTTT

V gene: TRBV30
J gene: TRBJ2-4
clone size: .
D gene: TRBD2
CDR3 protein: CAWEAGGGNIQYF
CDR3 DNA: TGTGCCTGGGAGGCGGGAGGGGGAAACATTCAGTACTTC

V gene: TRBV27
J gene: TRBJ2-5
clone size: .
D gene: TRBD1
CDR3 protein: CASRQTGGAFPQYF
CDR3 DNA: TGTGCCAGCAGACAGACAGGGGGCGCTTTTCCCCAGTACTTC

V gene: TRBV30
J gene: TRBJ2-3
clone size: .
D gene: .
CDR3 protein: CAWSRGDSTDTQYF
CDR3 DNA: TGTGCCTGGAGTAGGGGGGATAGCACAGATACGCAGTATTTT

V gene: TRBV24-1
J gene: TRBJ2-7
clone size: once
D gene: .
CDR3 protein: CATSGPTGIYEQYF
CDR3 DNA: TGTGCCACCAGTGGACCTACAGGAATCTACGAGCAGTACTTC

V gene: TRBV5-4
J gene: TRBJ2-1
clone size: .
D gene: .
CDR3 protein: CASSLQMGAENEQFF
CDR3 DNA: TGTGCCAGCAGCTTGCAGATGGGGGCGGAAAATGAGCAGTTCTTC

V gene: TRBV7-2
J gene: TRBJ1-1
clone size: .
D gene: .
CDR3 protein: CASSPTGARGGTEAFF
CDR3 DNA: TGTGCCAGCAGCCCCACGGGGGCGCGGGGGGGGACTGAAGCTTTCTTT

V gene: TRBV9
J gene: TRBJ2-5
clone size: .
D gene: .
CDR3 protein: CASSVGGKRETQYF
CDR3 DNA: TGTGCCAGCAGCGTAGGCGGGAAACGGGAGACCCAGTACTTC

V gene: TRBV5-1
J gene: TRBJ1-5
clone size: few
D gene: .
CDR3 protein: CASSLGLDSNQPQHF
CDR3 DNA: TGCGCCAGCAGCTTGGGTTTGGACAGTAATCAGCCCCAGCATTTT

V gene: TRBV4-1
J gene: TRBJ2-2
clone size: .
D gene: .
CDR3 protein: CASSQEDRRTGELFF
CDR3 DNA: TGCGCCAGCAGCCAAGAAGACAGGCGGACCGGGGAGCTGTTTTTT

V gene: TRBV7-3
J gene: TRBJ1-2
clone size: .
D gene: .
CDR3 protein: CASSGGRGYGYTF
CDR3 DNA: TGTGCCAGCAGCGGAGGTCGAGGGTATGGCTACACCTTC

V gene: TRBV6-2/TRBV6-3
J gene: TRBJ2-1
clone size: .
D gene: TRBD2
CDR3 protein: CASRPSPSGGPNGEQFF
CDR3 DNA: TGTGCCAGCAGGCCCTCCCCTAGCGGAGGACCGAACGGTGAGCAGTTCTTC

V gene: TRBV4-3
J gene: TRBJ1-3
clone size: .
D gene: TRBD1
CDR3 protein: CASSRGTGLGNTIYF
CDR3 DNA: TGCGCCAGCAGCCGTGGGACAGGGTTGGGAAACACCATATATTTT

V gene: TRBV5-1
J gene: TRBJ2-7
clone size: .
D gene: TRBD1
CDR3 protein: CASSLTGGFYEQYF
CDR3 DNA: TGCGCCAGCAGCTTGACAGGGGGCTTCTACGAGCAGTACTTC

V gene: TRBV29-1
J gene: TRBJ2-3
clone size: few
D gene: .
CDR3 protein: CSVEVGRGGDTQYF
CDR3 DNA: TGCAGCGTTGAAGTCGGCAGGGGCGGAGATACGCAGTATTTT

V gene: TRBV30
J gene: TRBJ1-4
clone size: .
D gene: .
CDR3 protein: CAWSVSRTDAYEKLFF
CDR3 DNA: TGTGCCTGGAGTGTAAGCAGGACCGACGCATATGAAAAACTGTTTTTT

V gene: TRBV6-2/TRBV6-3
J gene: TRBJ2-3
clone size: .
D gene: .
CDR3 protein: CASKVTDTQYF
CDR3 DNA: TGTGCCAGCAAAGTAACAGATACGCAGTATTTT

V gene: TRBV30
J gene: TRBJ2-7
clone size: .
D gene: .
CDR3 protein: CAWSVIASMSSYEQYF
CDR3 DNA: TGTGCCTGGAGTGTAATTGCCTCGATGAGCTCCTACGAGCAGTACTTC

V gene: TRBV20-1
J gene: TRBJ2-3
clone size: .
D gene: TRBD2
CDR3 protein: CSARRLAGELWGTDTQYF
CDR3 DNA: TGCAGTGCTAGGCGGCTAGCGGGAGAATTATGGGGCACAGATACGCAGTATTTT

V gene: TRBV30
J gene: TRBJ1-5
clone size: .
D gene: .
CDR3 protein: CAWSRGDDQPQHF
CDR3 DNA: TGTGCCTGGAGCAGGGGTGACGATCAGCCCCAGCATTTT

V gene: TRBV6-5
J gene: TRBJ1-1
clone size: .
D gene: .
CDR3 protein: CASSYSILGGSEAFF
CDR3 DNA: TGTGCCAGCAGTTACTCTATTTTAGGGGGGTCTGAAGCTTTCTTT

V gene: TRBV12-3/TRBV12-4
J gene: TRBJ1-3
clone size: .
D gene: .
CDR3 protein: CASSFGGNGNTIYF
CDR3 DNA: TGTGCCAGCAGTTTTGGCGGTAATGGAAACACCATATATTTT

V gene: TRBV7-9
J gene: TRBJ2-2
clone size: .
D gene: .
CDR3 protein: CASSPKSRVTGELFF
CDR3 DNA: TGTGCCAGCAGCCCAAAAAGCAGAGTCACCGGGGAGCTGTTTTTT